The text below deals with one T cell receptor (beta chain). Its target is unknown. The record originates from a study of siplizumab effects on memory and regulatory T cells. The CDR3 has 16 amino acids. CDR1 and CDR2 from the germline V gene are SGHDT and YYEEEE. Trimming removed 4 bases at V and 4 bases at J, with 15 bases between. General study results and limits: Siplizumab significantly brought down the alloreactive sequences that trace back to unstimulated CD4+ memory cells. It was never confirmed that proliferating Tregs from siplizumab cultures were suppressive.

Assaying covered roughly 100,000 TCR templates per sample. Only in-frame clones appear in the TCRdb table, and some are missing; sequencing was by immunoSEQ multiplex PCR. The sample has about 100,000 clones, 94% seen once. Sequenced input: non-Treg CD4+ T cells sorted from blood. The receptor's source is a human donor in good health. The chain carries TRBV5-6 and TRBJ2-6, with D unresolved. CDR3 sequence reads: CASSRISVRGANVLTF. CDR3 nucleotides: TGTGCCAGCAGCAGAATCTCGGTTCGGGGGGCCAACGTCCTGACTTTC.